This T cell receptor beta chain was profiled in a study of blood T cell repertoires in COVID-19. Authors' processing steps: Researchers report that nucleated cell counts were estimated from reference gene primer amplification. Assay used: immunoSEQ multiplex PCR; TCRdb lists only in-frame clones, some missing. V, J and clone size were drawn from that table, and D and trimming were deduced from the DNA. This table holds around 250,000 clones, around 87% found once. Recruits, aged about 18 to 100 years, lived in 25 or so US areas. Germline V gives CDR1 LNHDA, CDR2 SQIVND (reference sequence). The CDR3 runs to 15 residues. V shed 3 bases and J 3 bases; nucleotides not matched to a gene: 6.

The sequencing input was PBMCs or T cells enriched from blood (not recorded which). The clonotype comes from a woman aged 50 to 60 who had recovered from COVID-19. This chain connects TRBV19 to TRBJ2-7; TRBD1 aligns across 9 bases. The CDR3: CASSMGDRVFYEQYF. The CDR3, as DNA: TGTGCCAGTAGTATGGGGGACAGGGTTTTCTACGAGCAGTACTTC.